This T cell receptor (beta chain) was observed in a study of CD8+ T cells in alopecia areata. Points from the study as a whole: Relative to mice, TCR sharing across patients was less clear, a difference possibly HLA-related.

The CDR3 is 13 amino acids. Germline lookup yields CDR1 LGHNA and CDR2 YNFKEQ. V lost 3 bases and J 1 base, leaving 3 bases between the germline ends. This clone was seen just once. Its antigen is unidentified. Sequencing used cDNA as its template, made by extracting RNA and reverse transcribing it. TCRdb keeps only in-frame clones here, not all; method: immunoSEQ multiplex PCR. The sample lists 160,000 or so clones, about 70% occurring once. The sequence came from a human donor with alopecia areata. The sample consisted of CD8+ T cells sorted from blood, taken at week 0. This rearrangement joins TRBV4-2 to TRBJ1-4; unclear D gene. The CDR3 is CASSQGTNEKLFF. CDR3 coding DNA: TGTGCCAGCAGCCAGGGAACTAATGAAAAACTGTTTTTT.